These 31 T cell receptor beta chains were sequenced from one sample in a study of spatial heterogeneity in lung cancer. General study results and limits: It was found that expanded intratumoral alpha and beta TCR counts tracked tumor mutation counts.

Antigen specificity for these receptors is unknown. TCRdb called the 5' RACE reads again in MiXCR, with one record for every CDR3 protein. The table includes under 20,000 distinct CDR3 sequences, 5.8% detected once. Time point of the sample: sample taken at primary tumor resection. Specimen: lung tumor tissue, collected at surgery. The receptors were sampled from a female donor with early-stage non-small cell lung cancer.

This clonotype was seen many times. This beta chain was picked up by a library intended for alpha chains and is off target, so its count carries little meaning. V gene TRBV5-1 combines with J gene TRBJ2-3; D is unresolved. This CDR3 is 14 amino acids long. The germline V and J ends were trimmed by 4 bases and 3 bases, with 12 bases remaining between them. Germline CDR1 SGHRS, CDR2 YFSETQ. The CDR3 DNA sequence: TGCGCCAGCAGCGCGCCGCCCGGGACAGATACGCAGTATTTT. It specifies CASSAPPGTDTQYF.

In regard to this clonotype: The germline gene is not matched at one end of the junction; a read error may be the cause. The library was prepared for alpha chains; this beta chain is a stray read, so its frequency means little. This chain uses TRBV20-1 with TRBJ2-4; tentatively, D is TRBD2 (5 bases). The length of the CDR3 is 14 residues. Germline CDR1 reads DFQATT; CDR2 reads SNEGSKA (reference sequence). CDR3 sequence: CSASRGLAKNIQHF. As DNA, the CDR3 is TGCAGTGCTAGTCGAGGCCTAGCCAAAAACATTCAGCACTTC.

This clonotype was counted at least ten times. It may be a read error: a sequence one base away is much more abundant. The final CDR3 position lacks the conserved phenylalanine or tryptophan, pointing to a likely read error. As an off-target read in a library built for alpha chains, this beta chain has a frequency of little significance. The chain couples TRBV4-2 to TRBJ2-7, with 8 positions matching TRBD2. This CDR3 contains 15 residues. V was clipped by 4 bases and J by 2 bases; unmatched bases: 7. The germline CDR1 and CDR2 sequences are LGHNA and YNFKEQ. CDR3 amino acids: CASSPPGSGTYEQYS. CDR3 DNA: TGTGCCAGCAGCCCCCCGGGTAGCGGGACCTACGAGCAGTACTCC.

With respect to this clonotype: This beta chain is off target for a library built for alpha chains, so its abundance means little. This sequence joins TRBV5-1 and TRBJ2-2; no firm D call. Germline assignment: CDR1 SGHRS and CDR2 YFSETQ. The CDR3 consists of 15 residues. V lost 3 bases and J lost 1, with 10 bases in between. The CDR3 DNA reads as TGCGCCAGCAGCTCAACGGCAGGGAACACCGGGGAGCTGTTTTTT. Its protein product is CASSSTAGNTGELFF.

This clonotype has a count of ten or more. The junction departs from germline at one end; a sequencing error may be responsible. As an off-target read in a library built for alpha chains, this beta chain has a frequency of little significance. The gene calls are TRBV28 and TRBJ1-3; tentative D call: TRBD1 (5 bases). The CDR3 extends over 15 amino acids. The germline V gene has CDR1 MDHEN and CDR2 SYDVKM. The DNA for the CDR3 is TGTGTCAGCAGGTTTTCAGGGCGCTCTGGAAACACCATATATTTT. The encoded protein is CVSRFSGRSGNTIYF. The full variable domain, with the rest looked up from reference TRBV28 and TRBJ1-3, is DVKVTQSSRYLVKRTGEKVFLECVQDMDHENMFWYRQDPGLGLRLIYFSYDVKMKEKGDIPEGYSVSREKKERFSLILESASTNQTSMYLCVSRFSGRSGNTIYFGEGSWLTVV.

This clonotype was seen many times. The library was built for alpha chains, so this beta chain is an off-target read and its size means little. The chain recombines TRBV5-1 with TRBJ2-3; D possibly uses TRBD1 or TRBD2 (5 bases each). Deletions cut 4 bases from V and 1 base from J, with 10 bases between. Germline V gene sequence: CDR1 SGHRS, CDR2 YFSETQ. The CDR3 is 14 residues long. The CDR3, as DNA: TGCGCCAGCAGCCCCCAGGGAGGCACAGATACGCAGTATTTT. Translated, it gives CASSPQGGTDTQYF.

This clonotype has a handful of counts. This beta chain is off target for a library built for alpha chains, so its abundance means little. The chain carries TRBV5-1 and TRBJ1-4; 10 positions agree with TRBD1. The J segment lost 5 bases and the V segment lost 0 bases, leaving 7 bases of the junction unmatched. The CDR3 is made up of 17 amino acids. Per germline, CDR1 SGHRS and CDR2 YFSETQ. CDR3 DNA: TGCGCCAGCAGCTTGGGCCTGACAGGGGGCATGAATGAAAAACTGTTTTTT. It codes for CASSLGLTGGMNEKLFF. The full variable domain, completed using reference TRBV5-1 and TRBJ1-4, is KAGVTQTPRYLIKTRGQQVTLSCSPISGHRSVSWYQQTPGQGLQFLFEYFSETQRNKGNFPGRFSGRQFSNSRSEMNVSTLELGDSALYLCASSLGLTGGMNEKLFFGSGTQLSVL.

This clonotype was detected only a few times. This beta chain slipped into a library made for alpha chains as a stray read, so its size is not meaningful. The CDR3 coding sequence is TGCAGTGCTAGAGACAGCGCACCCAGGGGGAACACTGAAGCTTTCTTT. Translation: CSARDSAPRGNTEAFF. The rearrangement joins TRBV20-1 to TRBJ1-1, with D tentatively TRBD1 (6 bases). The V gene's germline CDR1 is DFQATT and CDR2 SNEGSKA (reference sequence). V lost 0 bases and J 1 base, leaving 15 bases between the germline ends. This CDR3 is 16 amino acids long.

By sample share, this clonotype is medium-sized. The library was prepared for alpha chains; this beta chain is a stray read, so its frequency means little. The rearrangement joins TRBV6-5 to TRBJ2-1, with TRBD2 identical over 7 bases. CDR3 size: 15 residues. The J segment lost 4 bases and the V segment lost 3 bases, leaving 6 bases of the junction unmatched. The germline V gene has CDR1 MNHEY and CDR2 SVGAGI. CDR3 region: CASSYSGRTYNEQFF. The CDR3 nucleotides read TGTGCCAGCAGTTATTCCGGGAGGACTTACAATGAGCAGTTCTTC.

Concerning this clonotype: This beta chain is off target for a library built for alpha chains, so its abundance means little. CDR3 in DNA: TGTGCCGGTTCACCGGGTGACAAAAACATTCAGTACTTC. Amino acids: CAGSPGDKNIQYF. The chain uses TRBV28 and TRBJ2-4; D is unresolved. The length of the CDR3 is 13 residues. CDR1 is MDHEN and CDR2 is SYDVKM in the germline V gene. V was shortened by 11 bases and J by 3 bases, with 14 bases between the two germline ends.

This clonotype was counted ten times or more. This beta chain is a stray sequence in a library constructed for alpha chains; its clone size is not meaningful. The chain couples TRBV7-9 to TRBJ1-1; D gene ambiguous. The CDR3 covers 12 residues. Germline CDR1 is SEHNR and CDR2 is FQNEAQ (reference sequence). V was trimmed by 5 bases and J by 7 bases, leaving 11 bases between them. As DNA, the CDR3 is TGTGCCAGCAGCCTTCAAGACGGTGAAGCTTTCTTT. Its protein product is CASSLQDGEAFF. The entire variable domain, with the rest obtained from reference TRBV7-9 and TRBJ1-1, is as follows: DTGVSQNPRHKITKRGQNVTFRCDPISEHNRLYWYRQTLGQGPEFLTYFQNEAQLEKSRLLSDRFSAERPKGSFSTLEIQRTEQGDSAMYLCASSLQDGEAFFGQGTRLTVV.

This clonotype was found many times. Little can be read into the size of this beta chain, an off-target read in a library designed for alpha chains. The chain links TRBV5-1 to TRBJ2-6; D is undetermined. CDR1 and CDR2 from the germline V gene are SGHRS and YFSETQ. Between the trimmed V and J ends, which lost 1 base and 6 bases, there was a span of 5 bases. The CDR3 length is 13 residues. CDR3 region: CASSLSEANVLTF. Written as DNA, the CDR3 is TGCGCCAGCAGCTTGTCGGAGGCCAACGTCCTGACTTTC.

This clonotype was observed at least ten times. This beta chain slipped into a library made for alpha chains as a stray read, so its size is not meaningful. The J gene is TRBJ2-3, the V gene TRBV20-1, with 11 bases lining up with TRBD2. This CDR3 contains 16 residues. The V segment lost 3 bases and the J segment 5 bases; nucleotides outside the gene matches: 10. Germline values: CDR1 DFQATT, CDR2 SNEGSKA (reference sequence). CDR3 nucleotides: TGCAGTGCTAGGGCGGCTAGCGGGAGGTCGGTAGATACGCAGTATTTT. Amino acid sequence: CSARAASGRSVDTQYF.

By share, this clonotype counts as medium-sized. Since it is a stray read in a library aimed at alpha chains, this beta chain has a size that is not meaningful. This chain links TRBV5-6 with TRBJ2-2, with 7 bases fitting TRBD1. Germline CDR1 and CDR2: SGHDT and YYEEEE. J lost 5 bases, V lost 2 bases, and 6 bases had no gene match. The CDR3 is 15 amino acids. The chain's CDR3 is CASSFKDRRTGELFF. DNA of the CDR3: TGTGCCAGCAGCTTCAAGGACAGGAGGACCGGGGAGCTGTTTTTT.

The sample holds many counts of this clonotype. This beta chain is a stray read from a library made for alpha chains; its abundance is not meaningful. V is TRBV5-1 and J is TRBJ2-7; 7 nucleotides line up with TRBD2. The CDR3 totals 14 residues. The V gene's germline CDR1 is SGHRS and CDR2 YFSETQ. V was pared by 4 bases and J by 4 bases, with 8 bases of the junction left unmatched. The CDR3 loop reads CASSLAGARYEQYF. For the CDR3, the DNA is TGCGCCAGCAGCCTTGCGGGAGCACGGTACGAGCAGTACTTC. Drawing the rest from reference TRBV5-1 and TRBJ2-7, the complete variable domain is KAGVTQTPRYLIKTRGQQVTLSCSPISGHRSVSWYQQTPGQGLQFLFEYFSETQRNKGNFPGRFSGRQFSNSRSEMNVSTLELGDSALYLCASSLAGARYEQYFGPGTRLTVT.

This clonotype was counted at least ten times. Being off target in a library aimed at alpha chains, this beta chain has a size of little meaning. This CDR3 reads CASSQDGTGEDTQYF. In nucleotides, the CDR3 is TGTGCCAGCAGCCAAGATGGAACGGGGGAAGATACGCAGTATTTT. The chain is built from TRBV4-2 and TRBJ2-3, with TRBD2 as a possible D gene (6 bases). V was shortened by 0 bases and J by 5 bases, with 12 bases between the two germline ends. From germline, CDR1 is LGHNA and CDR2 YNFKEQ. The CDR3 loop spans 15 amino acids.

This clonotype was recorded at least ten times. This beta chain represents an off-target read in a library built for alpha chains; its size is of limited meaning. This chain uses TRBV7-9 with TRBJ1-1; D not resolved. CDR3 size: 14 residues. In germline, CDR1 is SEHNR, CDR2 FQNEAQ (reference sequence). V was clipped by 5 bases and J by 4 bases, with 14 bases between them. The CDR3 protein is CASSTAGSGTEAFF. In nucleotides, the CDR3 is TGTGCCAGCAGCACCGCGGGTAGTGGCACTGAAGCTTTCTTT.

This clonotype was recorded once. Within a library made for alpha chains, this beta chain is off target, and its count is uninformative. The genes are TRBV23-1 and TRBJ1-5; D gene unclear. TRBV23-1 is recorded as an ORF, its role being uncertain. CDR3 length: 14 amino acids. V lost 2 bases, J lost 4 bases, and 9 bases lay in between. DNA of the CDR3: TGCGCCAGCAGTCAAAACAGCAAGAATCAGCCCCAGCATTTT. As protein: CASSQNSKNQPQHF.

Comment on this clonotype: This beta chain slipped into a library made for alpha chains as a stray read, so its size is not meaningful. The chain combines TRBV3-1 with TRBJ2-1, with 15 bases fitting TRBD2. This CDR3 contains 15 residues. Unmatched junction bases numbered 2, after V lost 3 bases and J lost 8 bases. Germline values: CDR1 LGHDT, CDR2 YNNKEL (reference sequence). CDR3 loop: CASSQGLAGGYEQFF. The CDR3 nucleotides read TGTGCCAGCAGCCAGGGACTAGCGGGAGGCTATGAGCAGTTCTTC.

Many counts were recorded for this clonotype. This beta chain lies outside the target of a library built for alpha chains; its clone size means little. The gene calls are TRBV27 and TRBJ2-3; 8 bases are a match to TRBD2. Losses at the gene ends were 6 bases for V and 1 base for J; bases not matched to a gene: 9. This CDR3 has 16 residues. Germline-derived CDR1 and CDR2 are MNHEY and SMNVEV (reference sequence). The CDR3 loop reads CASSRGLAGRTDTQYF. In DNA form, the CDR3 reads TGTGCCAGCAGCAGAGGGTTAGCGGGACGCACAGATACGCAGTATTTT.

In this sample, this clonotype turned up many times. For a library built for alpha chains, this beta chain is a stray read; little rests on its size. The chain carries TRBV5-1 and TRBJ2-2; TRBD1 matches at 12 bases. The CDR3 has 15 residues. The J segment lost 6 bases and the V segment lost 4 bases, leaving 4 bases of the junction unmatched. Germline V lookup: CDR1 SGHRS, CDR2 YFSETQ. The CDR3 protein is CASSPGQGAAGELFF. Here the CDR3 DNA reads TGCGCCAGCAGCCCGGGACAGGGGGCGGCCGGGGAGCTGTTTTTT.

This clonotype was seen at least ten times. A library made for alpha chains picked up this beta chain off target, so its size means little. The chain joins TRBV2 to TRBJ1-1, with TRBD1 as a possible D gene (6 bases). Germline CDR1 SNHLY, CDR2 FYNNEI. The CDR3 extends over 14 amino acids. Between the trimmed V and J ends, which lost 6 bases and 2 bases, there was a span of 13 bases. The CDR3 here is CASSGDRSNTEAFF. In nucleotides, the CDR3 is TGTGCCAGCAGCGGAGACAGGAGTAACACTGAAGCTTTCTTT.

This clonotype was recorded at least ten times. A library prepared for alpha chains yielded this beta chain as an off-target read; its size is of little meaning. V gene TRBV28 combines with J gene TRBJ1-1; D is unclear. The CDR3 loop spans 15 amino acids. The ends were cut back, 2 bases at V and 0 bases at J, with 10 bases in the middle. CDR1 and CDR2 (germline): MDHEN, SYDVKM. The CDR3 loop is CASSLISSMNTEAFF. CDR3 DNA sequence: TGTGCCAGCAGTTTAATAAGCAGTATGAACACTGAAGCTTTCTTT. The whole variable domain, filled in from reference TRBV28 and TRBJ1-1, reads DVKVTQSSRYLVKRTGEKVFLECVQDMDHENMFWYRQDPGLGLRLIYFSYDVKMKEKGDIPEGYSVSREKKERFSLILESASTNQTSMYLCASSLISSMNTEAFFGQGTRLTVV.

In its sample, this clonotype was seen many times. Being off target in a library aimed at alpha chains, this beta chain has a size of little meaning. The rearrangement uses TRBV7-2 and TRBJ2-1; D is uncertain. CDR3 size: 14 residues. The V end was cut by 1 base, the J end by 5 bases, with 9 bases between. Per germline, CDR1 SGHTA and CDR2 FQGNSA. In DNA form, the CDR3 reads TGTGCCAGCAGCTTAGGGGGATTAAACAATGAGCAGTTCTTC. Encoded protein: CASSLGGLNNEQFF.

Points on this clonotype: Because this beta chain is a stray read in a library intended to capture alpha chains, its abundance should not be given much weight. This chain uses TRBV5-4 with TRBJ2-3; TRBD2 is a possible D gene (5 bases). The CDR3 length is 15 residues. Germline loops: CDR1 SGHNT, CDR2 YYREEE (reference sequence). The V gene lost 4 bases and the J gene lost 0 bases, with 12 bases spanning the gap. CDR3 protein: CASSEGDFSTDTQYF. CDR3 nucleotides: TGTGCCAGCAGCGAGGGAGACTTTAGCACAGATACGCAGTATTTT.

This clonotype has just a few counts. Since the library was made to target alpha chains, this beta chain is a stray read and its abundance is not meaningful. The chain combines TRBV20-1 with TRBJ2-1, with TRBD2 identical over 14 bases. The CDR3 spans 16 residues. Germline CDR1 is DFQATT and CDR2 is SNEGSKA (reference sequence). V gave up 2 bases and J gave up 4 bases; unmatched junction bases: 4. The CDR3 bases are TGCAGTGCTAGACACGGACTAGCGGGAGGTTACAATGAGCAGTTCTTC. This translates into CSARHGLAGGYNEQFF.

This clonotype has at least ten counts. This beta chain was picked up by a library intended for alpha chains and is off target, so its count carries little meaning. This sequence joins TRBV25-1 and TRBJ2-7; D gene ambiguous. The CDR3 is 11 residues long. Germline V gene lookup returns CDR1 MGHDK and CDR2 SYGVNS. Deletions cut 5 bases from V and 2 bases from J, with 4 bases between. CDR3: CASSLTYEQYF. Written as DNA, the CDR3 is TGTGCCAGCAGTCTCACCTACGAGCAGTACTTC.

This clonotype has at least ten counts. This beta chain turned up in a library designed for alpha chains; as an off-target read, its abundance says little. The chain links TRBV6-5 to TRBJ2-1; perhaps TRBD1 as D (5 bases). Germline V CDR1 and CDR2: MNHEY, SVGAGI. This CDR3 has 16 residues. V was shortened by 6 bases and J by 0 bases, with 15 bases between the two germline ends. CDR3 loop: CASSNYGQGSYNEQFF. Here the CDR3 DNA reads TGTGCCAGCAGCAACTACGGGCAGGGCTCCTACAATGAGCAGTTCTTC.

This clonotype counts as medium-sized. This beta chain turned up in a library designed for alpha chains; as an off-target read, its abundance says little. The CDR3: CASSHQPNEQFF. In DNA form, the CDR3 reads TGTGCCAGCAGTCACCAGCCAAATGAGCAGTTCTTC. The J gene is TRBJ2-1, the V gene TRBV9; D remains ambiguous. CDR1 is SGDLS, CDR2 YYNGEE, per germline. The CDR3 is made up of 12 amino acids. V lost 5 bases, J lost 7 bases, and 10 bases lay in between.

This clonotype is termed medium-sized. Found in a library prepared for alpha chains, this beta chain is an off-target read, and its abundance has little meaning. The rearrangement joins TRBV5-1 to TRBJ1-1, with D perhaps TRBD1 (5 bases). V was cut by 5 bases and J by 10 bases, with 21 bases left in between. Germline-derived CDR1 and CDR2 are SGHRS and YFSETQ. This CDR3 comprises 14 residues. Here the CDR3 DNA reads TGCGCCAGCAGGGCGGCAGGCCGACTGGGGGGAGCTTTCTTT. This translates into CASRAAGRLGGAFF.

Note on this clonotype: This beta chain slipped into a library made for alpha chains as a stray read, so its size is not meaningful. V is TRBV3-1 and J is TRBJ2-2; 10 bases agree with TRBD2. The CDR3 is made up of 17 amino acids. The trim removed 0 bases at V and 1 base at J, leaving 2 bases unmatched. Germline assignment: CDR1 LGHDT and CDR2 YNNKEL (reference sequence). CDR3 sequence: CASSQDRLAGNTGELFF. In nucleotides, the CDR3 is TGTGCCAGCAGCCAAGATCGACTAGCGGGGAACACCGGGGAGCTGTTTTTT.